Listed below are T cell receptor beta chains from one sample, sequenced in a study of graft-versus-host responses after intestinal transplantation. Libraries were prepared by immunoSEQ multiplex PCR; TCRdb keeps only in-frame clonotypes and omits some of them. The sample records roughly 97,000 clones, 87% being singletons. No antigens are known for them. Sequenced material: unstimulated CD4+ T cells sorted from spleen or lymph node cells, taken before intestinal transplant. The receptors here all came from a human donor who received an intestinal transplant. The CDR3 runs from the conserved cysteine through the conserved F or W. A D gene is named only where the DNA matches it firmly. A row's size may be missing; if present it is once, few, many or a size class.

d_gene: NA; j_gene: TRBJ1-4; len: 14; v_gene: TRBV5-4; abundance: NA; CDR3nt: TGTGCCAGCAGCTTGCTAGGACGGGAGGAAAAACTGTTTTTT; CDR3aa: CASSLLGREEKLFF
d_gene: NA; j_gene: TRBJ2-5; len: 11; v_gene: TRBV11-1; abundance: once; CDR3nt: TGTGCCAGCAGCCGCGGGGAGACCCAGTACTTC; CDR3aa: CASSRGETQYF
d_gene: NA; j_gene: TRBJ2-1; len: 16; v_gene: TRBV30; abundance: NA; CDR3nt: TGTGCCTGGTGTGTACCCTGGGGGGAGGGGGGGGCGGAGCAGTTCTTC; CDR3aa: CAWCVPWGEGGAEQFF
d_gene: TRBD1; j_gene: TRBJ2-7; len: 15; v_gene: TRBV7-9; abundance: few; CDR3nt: TGTGCCAGCAGCTTAGGACAGGGGGTTCCCCACGAGCAGTACTTC; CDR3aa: CASSLGQGVPHEQYF
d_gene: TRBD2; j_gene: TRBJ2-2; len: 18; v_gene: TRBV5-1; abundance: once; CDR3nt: TGCGCCAGCAGCCACCCCCCTTCGACTAGCAGATCCACCGGGGAGCTGTTTTTT; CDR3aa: CASSHPPSTSRSTGELFF
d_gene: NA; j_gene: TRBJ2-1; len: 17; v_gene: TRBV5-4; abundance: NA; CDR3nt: TGTGCCAGCAGCCCCGAGGGACCGACGGGTTTTTACAATGAGCAGTTCTTC; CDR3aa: CASSPEGPTGFYNEQFF
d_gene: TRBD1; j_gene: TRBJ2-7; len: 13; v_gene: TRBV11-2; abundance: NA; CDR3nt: TGTGCCAGCAGCTCAAACAGGGGGCTCGAGCAGTACTTC; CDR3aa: CASSSNRGLEQYF
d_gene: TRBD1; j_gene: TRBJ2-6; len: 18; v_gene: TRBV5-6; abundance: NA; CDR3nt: TGTGCCAGCAGCGGCGTGGGACAGGACGCATCTGGGGCCAACGTCCTGACTTTC; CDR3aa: CASSGVGQDASGANVLTF
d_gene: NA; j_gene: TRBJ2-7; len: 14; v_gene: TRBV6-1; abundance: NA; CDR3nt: TGTGCCAGCAGTGAAGGGGTGCGCCCCTACGAGCAGTACTTC; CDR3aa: CASSEGVRPYEQYF
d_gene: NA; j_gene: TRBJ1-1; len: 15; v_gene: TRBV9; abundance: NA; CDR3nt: TGTGCCAGCAGCCAATCGGAGTTCATGAACACTGAAGCTTTCTTT; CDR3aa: CASSQSEFMNTEAFF
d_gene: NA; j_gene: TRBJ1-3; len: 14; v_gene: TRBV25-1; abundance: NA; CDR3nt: TGTGCCAGCTCCCCGGGGCAGGGCAGAAACACCATATATTTT; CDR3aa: CASSPGQGRNTIYF
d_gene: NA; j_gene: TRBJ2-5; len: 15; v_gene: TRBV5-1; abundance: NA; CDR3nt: TGCGCCAGCAGCTTGGCCGGAACTAAACAAGAGACCCAGTACTTC; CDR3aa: CASSLAGTKQETQYF
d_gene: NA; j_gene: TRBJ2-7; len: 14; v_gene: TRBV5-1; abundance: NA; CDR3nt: TGCGCCAGCAGCTACCAGGGGGGGACCTACGAGCAGTACTTC; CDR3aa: CASSYQGGTYEQYF
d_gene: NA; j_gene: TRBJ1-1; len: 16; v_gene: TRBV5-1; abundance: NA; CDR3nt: TGCGCCAGCAGCCCCCCTCGCGGGGCAGGACTCACTGAAGCTTTCTTT; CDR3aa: CASSPPRGAGLTEAFF
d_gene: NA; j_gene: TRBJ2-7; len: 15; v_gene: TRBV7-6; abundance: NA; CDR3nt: TGTGCCAGCAGCTCCGGCCGTGGCAGATCCTACGAGCAGTACTTC; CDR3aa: CASSSGRGRSYEQYF
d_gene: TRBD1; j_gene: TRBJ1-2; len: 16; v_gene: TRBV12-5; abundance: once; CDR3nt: TGTGCTAGTGGTTTGGGGACCGGACAGGAGAGTTATGGCTACACCTTC; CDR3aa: CASGLGTGQESYGYTF
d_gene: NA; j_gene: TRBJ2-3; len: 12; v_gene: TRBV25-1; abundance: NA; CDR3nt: TGTGCCAGCAGGGCTAGCACAGATACGCAGTATTTT; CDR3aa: CASRASTDTQYF
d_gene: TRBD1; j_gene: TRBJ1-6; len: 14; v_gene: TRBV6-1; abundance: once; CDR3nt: TGTGCCAGCATTAAGACAGGGGATAATTCACCCCTCCACTTT; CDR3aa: CASIKTGDNSPLHF
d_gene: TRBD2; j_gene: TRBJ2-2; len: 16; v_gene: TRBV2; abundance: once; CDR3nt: TGTGCCAGCAGCAGGACTAGCGGAGGGAACACCGGGGAGCTGTTTTTT; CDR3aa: CASSRTSGGNTGELFF
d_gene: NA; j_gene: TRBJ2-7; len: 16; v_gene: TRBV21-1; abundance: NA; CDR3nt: TGTGCCAGCAGCAAACTGAAAGACAGGTTCGGGAACGAGCAGTACTTC; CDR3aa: CASSKLKDRFGNEQYF
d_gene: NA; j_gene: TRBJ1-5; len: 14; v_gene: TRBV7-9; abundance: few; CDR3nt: TGTGCCAGCAGCTTAGGGGCAGGGAATCAGCCCCAGCATTTT; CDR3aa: CASSLGAGNQPQHF
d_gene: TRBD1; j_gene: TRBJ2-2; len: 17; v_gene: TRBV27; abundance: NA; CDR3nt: TGTGCCAGCAGTTTATCGCGACAGGGGGCGAACACCGGGGAGCTGTTTTTT; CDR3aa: CASSLSRQGANTGELFF
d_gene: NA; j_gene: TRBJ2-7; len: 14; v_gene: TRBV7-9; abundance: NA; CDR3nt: TGTGCCAGCAGCTTAGGCAGTAACTCCTACGAGCAGTACTTC; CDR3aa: CASSLGSNSYEQYF
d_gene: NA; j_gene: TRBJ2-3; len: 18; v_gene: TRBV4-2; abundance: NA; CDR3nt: TGTGCCAGCAGCCAACGAACCGTACAGGAGATAGAGGCAGATACGCAGTATTTT; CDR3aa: CASSQRTVQEIEADTQYF
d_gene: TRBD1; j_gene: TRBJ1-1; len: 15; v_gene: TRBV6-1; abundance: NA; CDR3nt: TGTGCCAGCGCGAGGTACAGGGGGCTGGGGACTGAAGCTTTCTTT; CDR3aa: CASARYRGLGTEAFF
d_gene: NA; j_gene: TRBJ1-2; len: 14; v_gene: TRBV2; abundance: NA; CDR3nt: TGTGCCAGCACCCGGCCTGGGGGGGATATTGGCTACACCTTC; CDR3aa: CASTRPGGDIGYTF
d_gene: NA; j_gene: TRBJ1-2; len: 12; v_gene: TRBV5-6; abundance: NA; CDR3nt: TGTGCCAGCAGCTTAGCAAACTATGGCTACACCTTC; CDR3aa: CASSLANYGYTF
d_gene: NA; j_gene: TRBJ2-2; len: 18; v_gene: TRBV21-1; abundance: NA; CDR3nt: TGTGCCAGCAGACAGACTAGCGGGAGATACTCGAACACCGGGGAGCTGTTTTTT; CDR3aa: CASRQTSGRYSNTGELFF
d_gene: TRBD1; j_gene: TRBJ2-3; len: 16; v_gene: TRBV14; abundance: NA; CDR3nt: TGTGCCAGCAGCTCCCTGGGACAGGGAGGCTCAGATACGCAGTATTTT; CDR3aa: CASSSLGQGGSDTQYF
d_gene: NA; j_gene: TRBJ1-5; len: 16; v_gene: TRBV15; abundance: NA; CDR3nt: TGTGCCACCAGCAGACCTACCGGAGTATCTATACAGCCCCAGCATTTT; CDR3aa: CATSRPTGVSIQPQHF
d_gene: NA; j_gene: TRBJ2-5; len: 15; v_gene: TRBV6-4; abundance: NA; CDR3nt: TGTGCCAGCAGTGACTCGGGCCTACCGGGGGAGACCCAGTACTTC; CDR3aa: CASSDSGLPGETQYF
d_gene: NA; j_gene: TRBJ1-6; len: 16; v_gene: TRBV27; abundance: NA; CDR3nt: TGTGCCAGCAGTTTAGAAGCCGGGCCTTATAATTCACCCCTCCACTTT; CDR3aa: CASSLEAGPYNSPLHF
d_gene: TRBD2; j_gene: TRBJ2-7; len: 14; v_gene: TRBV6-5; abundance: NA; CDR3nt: TGTGCCAGCAGTTACAGACTAGCGGGAGACGAGCAGTACTTC; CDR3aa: CASSYRLAGDEQYF
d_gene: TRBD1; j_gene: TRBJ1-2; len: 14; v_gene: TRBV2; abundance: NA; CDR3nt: TGTGCCAGCAGTAGGACAGGGACCAACTATGGCTACACCTTC; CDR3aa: CASSRTGTNYGYTF
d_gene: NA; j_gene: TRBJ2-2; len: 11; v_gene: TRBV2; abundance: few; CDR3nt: TGTGCCAGCAAAGACACCGGGGAGCTGTTTTTT; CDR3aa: CASKDTGELFF
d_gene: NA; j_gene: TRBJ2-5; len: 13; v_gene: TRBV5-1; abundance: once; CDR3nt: TGCGCCAGCAGCTTGGGAGGAGAAGAGACCCAGTACTTC; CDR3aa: CASSLGGEETQYF
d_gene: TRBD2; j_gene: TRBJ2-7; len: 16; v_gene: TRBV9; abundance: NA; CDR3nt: TGTGCCAGCAGCGTAGAGGGGCGGGGGGACCTCTACGAGCAGTACTTC; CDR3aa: CASSVEGRGDLYEQYF
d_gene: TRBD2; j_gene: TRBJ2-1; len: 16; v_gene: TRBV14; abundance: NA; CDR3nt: TGTGCCAGCAGCCAGCCTGACAGCGGGACCTACAATGAGCAGTTCTTC; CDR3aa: CASSQPDSGTYNEQFF
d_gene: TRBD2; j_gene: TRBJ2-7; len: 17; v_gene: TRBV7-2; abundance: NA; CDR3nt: TGTGCCAGCAGCACCCCTAGACTAGCGGGGGGAGCCTACGAGCAGTACTTC; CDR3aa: CASSTPRLAGGAYEQYF
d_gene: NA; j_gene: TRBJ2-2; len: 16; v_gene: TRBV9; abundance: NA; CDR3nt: TGTGCCAGCAGCCATCACAGGGAAGGAGTAGCCGGGGAGCTGTTTTTT; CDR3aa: CASSHHREGVAGELFF
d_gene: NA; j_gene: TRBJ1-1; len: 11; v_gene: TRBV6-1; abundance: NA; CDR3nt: TGTGCCAGCATCACTAACACTGAAGCTTTCTTT; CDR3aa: CASITNTEAFF
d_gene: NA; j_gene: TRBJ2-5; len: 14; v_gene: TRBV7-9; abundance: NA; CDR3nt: TGTGCCAGCAGCCAGCGACATCCCGGAGAGACCCAGTACTTC; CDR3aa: CASSQRHPGETQYF
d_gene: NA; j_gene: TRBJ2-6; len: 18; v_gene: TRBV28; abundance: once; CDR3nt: TGTGCCAGCAGTGCGGGCGGCCACCTTAGCTCTGGGGCCAACGTCCTGACTTTC; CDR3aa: CASSAGGHLSSGANVLTF
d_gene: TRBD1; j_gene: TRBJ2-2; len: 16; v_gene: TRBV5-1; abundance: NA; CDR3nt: TGCGCCAGCAGCTCGCAGGGACAGGGGAATACCGGGGAGCTGTTTTTT; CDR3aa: CASSSQGQGNTGELFF
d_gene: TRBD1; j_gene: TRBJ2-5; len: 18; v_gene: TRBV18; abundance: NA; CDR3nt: TGTGCCAGCTCACCAATGATACCCGGGACAGGGGGAGAAGAGACCCAGTACTTC; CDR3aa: CASSPMIPGTGGEETQYF
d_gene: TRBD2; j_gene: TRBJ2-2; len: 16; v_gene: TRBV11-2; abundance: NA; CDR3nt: TGTGCCAGCAGCTTAGCCCCTAGCGGGAGACACGGGGAGCTGTTTTTT; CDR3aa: CASSLAPSGRHGELFF
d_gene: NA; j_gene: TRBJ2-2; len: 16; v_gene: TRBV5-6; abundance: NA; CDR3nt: TGTGCCAGCAGCTTGGGGTGGCAGGGGAACACCGGGGAGCTGTTTTTT; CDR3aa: CASSLGWQGNTGELFF
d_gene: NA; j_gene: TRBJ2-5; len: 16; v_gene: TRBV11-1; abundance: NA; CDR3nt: TGTGCCAGCAGCCGAAGGGTTGTACGCGGCCCGGAGACCCAGTACTTC; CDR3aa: CASSRRVVRGPETQYF
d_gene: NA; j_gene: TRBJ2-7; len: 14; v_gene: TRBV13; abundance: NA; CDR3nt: TGTGCCAGCAGCCCCCGGGGCGGACCCTACGAGCAGTACTTC; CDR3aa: CASSPRGGPYEQYF
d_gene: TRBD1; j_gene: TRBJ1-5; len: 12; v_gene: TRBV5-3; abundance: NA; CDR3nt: TGTGCCAGAAGCCGGGACAGGGAGCCCCAGCATTTT; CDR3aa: CARSRDREPQHF